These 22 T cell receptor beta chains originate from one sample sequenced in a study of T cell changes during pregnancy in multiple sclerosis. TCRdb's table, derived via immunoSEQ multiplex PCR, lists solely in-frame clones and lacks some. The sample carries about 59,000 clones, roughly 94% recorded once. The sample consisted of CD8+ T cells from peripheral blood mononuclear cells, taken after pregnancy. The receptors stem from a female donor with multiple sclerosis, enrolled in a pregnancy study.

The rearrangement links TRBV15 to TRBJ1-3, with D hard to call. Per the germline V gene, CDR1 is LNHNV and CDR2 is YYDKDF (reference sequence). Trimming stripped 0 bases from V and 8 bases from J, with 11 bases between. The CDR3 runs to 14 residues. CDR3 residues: CATSRDPTWDTIYF. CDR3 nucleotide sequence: TGTGCCACCAGCAGAGACCCGACTTGGGACACCATATATTTT.

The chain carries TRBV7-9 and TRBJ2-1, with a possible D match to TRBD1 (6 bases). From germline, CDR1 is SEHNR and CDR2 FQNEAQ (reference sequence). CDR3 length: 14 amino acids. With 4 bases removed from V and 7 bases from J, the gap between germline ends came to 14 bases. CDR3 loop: CASSSGGAPNEQFF. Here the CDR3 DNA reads TGTGCCAGCAGCTCTGGGGGCGCCCCAAATGAGCAGTTCTTC. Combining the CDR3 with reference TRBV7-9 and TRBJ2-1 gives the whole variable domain DTGVSQNPRHKITKRGQNVTFRCDPISEHNRLYWYRQTLGQGPEFLTYFQNEAQLEKSRLLSDRFSAERPKGSFSTLEIQRTEQGDSAMYLCASSSGGAPNEQFFGPGTRLTVL.

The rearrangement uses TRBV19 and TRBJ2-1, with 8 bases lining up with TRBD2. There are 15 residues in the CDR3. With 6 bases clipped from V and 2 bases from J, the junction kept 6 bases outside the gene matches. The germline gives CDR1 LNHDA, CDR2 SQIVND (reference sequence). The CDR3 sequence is CASSLAGGTYNEQFF. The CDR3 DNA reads TGTGCCAGTAGCCTAGCGGGCGGGACCTACAATGAGCAGTTCTTC.

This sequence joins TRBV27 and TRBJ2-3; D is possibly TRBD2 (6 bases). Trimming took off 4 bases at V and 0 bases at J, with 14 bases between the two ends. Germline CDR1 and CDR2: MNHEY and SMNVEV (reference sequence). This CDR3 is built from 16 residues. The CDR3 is CASSSSAGFSTDTQYF. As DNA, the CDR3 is TGTGCCAGCAGTTCTTCAGCGGGTTTTAGCACAGATACGCAGTATTTT.

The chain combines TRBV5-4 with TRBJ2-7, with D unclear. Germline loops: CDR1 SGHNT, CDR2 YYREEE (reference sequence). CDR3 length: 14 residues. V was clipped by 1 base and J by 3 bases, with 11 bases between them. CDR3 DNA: TGTGCCAGCAGCTTGCAAGTATACAGCTACGAGCAGTACTTC. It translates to CASSLQVYSYEQYF.

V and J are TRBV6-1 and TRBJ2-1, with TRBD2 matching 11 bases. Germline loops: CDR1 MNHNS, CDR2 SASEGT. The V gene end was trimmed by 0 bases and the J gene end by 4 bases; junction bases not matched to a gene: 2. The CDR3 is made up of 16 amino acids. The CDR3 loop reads CASSEATSGIYNEQFF. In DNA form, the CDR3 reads TGTGCCAGCAGTGAAGCGACTAGCGGGATTTACAATGAGCAGTTCTTC.

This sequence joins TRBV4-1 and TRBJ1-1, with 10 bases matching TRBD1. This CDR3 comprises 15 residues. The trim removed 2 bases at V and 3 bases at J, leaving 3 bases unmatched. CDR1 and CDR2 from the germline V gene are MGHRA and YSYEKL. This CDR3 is CASSQRQGAHTEAFF. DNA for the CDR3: TGCGCCAGCAGCCAAAGACAGGGGGCACACACTGAAGCTTTCTTT.

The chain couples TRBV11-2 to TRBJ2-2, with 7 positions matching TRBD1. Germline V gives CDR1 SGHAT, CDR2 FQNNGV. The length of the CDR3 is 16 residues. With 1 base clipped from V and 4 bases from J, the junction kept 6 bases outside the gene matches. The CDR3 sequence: CASSLGTGIGTGELFF. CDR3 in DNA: TGTGCCAGCAGCTTAGGGACAGGCATCGGCACCGGGGAGCTGTTTTTT.

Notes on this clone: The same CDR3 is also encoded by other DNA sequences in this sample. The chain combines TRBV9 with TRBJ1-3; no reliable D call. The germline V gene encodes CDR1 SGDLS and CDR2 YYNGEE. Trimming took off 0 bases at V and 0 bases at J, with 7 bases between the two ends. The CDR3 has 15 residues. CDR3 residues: CASSVGGSSGNTIYF. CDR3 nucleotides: TGTGCCAGCAGCGTAGGCGGCAGCTCTGGAAACACCATATATTTT. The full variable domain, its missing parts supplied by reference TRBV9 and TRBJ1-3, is DSGVTQTPKHLITATGQRVTLRCSPRSGDLSVYWYQQSLDQGLQFLIQYYNGEERAKGNILERFSAQQFPDLHSELNLSSLELGDSALYFCASSVGGSSGNTIYFGEGSWLTVV.

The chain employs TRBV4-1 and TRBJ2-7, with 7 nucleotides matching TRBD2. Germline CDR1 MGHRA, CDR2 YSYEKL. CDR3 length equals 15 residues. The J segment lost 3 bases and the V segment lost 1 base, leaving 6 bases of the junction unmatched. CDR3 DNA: TGCGCCAGCAGCCAAGTTAAGACTAGCAGCTACGAGCAGTACTTC. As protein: CASSQVKTSSYEQYF.

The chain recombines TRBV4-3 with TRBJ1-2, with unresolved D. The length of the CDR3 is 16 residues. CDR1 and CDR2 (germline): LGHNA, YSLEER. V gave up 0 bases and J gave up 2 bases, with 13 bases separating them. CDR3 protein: CASSQDSNRVNYGYTF. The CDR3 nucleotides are TGCGCCAGCAGCCAAGACTCTAACCGGGTAAACTATGGCTACACCTTC.

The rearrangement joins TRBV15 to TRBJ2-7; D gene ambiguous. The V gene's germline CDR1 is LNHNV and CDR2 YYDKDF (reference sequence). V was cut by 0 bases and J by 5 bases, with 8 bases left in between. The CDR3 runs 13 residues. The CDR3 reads CATSRDSVHEQYF. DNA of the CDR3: TGTGCCACCAGCAGAGATTCAGTCCACGAGCAGTACTTC.

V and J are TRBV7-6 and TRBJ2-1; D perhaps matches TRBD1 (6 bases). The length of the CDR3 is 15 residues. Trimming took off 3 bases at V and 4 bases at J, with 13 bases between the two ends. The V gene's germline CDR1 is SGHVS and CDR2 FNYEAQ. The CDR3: CASSFTSGEYNEQFF. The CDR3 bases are TGTGCCAGCAGCTTTACGTCAGGGGAGTACAATGAGCAGTTCTTC.

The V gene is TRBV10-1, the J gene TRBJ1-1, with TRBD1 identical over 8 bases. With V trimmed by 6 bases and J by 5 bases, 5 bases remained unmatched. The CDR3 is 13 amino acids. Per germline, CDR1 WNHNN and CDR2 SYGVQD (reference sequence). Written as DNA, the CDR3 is TGCGCCAGCAGCCCAGGGGGCTGGACTGAAGCTTTCTTT. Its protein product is CASSPGGWTEAFF.

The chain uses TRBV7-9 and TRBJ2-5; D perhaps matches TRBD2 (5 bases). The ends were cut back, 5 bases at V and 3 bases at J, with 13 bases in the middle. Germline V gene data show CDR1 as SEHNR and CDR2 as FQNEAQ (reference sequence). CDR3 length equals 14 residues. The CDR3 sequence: CASSRTSLEETQYF. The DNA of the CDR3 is TGTGCCAGCAGCCGCACTAGTTTAGAAGAGACCCAGTACTTC.

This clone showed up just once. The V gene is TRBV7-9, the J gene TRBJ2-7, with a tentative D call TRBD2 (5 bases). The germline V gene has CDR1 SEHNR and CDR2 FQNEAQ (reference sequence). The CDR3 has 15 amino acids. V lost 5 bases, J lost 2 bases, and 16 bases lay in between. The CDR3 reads CASSPQESGTYEQYF. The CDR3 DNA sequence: TGTGCCAGCAGCCCCCAGGAGAGCGGTACCTACGAGCAGTACTTC.

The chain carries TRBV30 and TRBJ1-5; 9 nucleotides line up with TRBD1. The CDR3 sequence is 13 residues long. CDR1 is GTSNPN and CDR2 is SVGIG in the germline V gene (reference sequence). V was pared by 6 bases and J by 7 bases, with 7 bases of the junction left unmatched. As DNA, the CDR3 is TGTGCCTGCACAGGGGGCGCGGGGCAGCCCCAGCATTTT. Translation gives CACTGGAGQPQHF.

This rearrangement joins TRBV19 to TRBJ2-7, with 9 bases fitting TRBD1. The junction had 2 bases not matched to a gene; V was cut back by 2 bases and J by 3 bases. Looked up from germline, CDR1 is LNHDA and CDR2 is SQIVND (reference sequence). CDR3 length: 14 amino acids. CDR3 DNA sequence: TGTGCCAGTAGTATAACGGGACAGGGCTACGAGCAGTACTTC. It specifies CASSITGQGYEQYF. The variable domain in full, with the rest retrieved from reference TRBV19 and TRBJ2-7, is DGGITQSPKYLFRKEGQNVTLSCEQNLNHDAMYWYRQDPGQGLRLIYYSQIVNDFQKGDIAEGYSVSREKKESFPLTVTSAQKNPTAFYLCASSITGQGYEQYFGPGTRLTVT.

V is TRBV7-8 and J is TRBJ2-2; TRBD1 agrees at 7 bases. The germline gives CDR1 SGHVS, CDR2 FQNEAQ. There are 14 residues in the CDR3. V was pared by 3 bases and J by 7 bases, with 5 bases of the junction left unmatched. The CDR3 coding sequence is TGTGCCAGCAGCTTCTCAGGGGGAAGCGGGGAGCTGTTTTTT. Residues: CASSFSGGSGELFF.

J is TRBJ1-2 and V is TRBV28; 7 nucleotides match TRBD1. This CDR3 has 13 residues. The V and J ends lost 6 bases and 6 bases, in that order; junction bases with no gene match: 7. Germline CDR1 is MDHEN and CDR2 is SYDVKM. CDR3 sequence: CASSKTGLDGYTF. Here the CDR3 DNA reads TGTGCCAGCAGCAAGACAGGGCTAGATGGCTACACCTTC.

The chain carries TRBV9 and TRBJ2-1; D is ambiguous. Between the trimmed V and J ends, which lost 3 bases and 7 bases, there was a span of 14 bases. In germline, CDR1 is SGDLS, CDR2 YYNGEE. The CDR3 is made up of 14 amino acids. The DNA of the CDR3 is TGTGCCAGCAGCGAGTCCGGGTCCGTAAATGAGCAGTTCTTC. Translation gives CASSESGSVNEQFF.

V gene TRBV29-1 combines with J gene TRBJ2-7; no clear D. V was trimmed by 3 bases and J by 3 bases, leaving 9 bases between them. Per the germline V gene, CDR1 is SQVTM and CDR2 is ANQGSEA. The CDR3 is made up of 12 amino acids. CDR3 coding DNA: TGCAGCGTTGATACTGTCAACTACGAGCAGTACTTC. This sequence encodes CSVDTVNYEQYF.